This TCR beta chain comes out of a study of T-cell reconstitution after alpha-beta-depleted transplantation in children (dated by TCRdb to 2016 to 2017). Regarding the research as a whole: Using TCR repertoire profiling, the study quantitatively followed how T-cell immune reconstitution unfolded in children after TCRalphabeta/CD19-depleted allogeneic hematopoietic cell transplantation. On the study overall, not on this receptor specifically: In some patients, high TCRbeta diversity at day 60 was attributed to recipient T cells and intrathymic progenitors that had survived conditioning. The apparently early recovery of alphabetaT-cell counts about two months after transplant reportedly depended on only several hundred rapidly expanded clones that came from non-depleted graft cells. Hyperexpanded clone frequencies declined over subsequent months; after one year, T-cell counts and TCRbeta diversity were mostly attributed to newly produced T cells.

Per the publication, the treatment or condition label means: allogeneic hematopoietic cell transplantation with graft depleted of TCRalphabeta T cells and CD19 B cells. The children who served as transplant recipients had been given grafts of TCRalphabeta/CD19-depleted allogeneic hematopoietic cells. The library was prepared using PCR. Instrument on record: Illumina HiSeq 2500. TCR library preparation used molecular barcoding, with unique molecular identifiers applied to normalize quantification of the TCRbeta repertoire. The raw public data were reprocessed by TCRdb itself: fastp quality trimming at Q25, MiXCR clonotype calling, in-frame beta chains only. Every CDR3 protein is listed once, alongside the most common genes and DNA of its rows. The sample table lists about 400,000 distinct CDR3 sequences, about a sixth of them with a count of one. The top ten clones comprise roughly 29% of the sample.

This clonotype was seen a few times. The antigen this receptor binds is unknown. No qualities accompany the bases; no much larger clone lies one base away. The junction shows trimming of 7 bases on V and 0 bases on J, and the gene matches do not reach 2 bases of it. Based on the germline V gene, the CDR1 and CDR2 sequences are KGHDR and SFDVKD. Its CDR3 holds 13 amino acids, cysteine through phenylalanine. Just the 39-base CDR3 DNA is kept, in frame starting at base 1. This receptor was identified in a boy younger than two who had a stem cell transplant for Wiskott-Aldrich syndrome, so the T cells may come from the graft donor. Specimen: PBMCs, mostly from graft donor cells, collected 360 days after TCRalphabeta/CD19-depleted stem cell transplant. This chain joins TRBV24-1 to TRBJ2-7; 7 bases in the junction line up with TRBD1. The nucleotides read TGTGCCACCAGCGGGACAGTCTCCTACGAGCAGTACTTC. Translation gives CATSGTVSYEQYF.